This TCR beta chain appears in the sequencing data of a study of OX40 agonist ivuxolimab in advanced cancers. Study findings and constraints: CD8+ T cells were the subset that, on average, had more expanded clones than CD4+.

Here immunoSEQ multiplex PCR was the method, and the copy in TCRdb shows in-frame clones only, minus some. This sample yields about 79,000 clones, of which 92% are seen a single time; around 10% belongs to the top ten. Notes on this clone: Its antigen is unknown.

CDR1 MRHNA and CDR2 SNTAGT come from the germline V gene. V lost 6 bases and J lost 8; bases outside the gene matches: 9. This CDR3 contains 16 residues. V is TRBV6-4 and J is TRBJ2-1; 14 nucleotides align to TRBD2. The receptor was derived from an adult with an advanced solid tumor such as melanoma, head and neck, liver or kidney cancer. The input for sequencing was CD4+ or CD8+ T cells sorted from blood, taken in a trial of the OX40 agonist ivuxolimab. CDR3 DNA sequence: TGTGCCAGCAGCCCTGGGACTAGCGGGGGAGGTGATGAGCAGTTCTTC. Translating gives CASSPGTSGGGDEQFF.